This T cell receptor beta chain stems from a study of cytomegalovirus exposure and HLA in healthy donors. On the study more broadly: As an earlier analysis found, 150 million to 200 million T cells yielded approximately 100 million unique TCR beta sequences. General study points: It was reportedly the case that the classifier diagnosed cytomegalovirus status with high specificity and sensitivity. Productive status was seen about 90% or about 30% of the time for most TCR beta V segments in an earlier analysis. It was taken for granted in presence/absence analyses that sequencing depth across donors was roughly uniform.

The PCR employed 60 Vbeta primers together with 13 Jbeta primers. The protocol was immunoSEQ multiplex PCR, while the TCRdb copy is restricted to in-frame clones and leaves out a portion. This table has about 200,000 clones, 70% appearing once. This clone occurred a few times. Its antigen remains unknown. V gave up 7 bases and J gave up 2 bases; unmatched junction bases: 7. Germline assignment: CDR1 MNHEY and CDR2 SVGAGI. The length of the CDR3 is 15 residues. V and J are TRBV6-5 and TRBJ2-7; 11 bases are shared with TRBD1. Sequenced sample: PBMCs. The receptor comes from a man between 40 and 49 years old in good health and CMV-seropositive. In DNA form, the CDR3 reads TGTGCCAGCACCAACCGGGACAGGGGGACCTACGAGCAGTACTTC. This translates into CASTNRDRGTYEQYF.